The clone carrying this T cell receptor (beta chain) has ten or more counts. This record comes from a study of T cells in Graves' hyperthyroidism and ophthalmopathy. Criteria for exclusion of patients were uncontrolled infection, other autoimmune disease, pregnancy or lactation. PBMCs came from about 10 ml fresh peripheral blood. The CDR3 sequence is 14 residues long. Trimming stripped 3 bases from V and 4 bases from J, with 10 bases between. Using RNA transcripts as the source, TCR beta CDR3 regions were amplified. RT-PCR in the first round (using the HTBI primer set) targeted the TCR CDR3. TCRdb reprocessed the multiplex PCR reads via MiXCR and lists one record per CDR3 protein. The data hold fewer than 400,000 distinct CDR3 sequences, with around 15% observed a single time.

This TCR was recovered from a man between 45 and 60 years old with Graves' ophthalmopathy. The specimen sequenced was blood. This chain connects TRBV12-3 or TRBV12-4 to TRBJ1-5; D not certain. DNA of the CDR3: TGTGCCAGCAGTTTCGGGCGGCGAAATCAGCCCCAGCATTTT. Its protein product is CASSFGRRNQPQHF.